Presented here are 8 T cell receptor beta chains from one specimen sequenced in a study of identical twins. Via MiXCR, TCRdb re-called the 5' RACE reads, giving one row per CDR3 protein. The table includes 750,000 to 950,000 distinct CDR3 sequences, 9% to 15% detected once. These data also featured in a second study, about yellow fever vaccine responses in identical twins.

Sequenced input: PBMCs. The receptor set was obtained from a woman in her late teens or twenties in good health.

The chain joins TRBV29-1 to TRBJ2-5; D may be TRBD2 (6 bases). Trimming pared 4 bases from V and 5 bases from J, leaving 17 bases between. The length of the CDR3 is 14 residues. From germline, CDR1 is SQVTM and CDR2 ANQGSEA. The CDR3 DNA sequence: TGCAGCGTTGTAAGGCTAGGGGCGGGGGAGACCCAGTACTTC. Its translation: CSVVRLGAGETQYF.

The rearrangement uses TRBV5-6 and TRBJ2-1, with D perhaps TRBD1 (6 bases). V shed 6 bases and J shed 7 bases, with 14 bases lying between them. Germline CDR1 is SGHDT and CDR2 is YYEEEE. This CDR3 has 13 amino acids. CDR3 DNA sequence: TGTGCCAGCAAACAGGGAGTTGAGAATGAGCAGTTCTTC. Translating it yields CASKQGVENEQFF.

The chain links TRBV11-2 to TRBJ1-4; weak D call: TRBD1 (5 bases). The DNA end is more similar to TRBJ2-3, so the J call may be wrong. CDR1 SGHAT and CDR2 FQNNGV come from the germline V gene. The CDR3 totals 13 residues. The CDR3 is CASSLEGLVGQYF. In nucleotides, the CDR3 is TGTGCCAGCAGCTTAGAGGGGCTCGTGGGACAGTATTTT.

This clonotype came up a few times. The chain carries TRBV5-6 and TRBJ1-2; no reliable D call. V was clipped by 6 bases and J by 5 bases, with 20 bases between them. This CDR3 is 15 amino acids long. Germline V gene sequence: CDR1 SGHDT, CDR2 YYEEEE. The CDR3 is CASTEVLRRAYGYTF. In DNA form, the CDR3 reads TGTGCCAGCACTGAGGTCCTCCGGCGGGCATATGGCTACACCTTC.

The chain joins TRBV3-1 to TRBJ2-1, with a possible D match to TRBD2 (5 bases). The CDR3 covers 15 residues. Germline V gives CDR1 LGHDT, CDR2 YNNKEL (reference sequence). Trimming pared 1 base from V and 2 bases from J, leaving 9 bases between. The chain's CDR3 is CASSQAGSPYNEQFF. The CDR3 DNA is TGTGCCAGCAGCCAAGCGGGGTCACCCTACAATGAGCAGTTCTTC.

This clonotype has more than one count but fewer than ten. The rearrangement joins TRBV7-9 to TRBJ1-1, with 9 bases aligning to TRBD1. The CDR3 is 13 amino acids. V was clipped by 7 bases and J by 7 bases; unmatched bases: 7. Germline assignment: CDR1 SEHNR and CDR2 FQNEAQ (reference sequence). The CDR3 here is CASTTGGQGEAFF. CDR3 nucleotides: TGTGCCAGCACCACGGGGGGACAGGGTGAAGCTTTCTTT.

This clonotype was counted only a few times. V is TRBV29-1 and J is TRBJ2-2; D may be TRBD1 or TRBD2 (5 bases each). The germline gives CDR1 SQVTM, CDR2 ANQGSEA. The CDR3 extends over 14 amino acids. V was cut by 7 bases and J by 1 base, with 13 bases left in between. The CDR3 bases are TGCAGCGCTCACCCGGGGCTGAACACCGGGGAGCTGTTTTTT. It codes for CSAHPGLNTGELFF.

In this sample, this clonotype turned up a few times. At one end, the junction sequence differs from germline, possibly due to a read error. The CDR3, as DNA: TGCAGTGCTACAAAGCGGGGGGGCTTCTTC. Protein sequence: CSATKRGGFF. The chain carries TRBV20-1 and TRBJ2-5; 10 bases are a match to TRBD2. Germline V gene lookup returns CDR1 DFQATT and CDR2 SNEGSKA (reference sequence). This CDR3 has 10 residues.